The source of this TCR beta chain is a study of shared clonotypes between healthy human individuals (dated by TCRdb to 2018 to 2020). For the study in its entirety: The cohort comprised a couple of women and a few men aged 18 to 49 years. Between about 0.94 and 8.9 billion PBMCs per donor were obtained by leukapheresis. For each donor, three plates each were used for CD4 naive and CD4 memory, two plates were used for CD8 naive, and one plate was used for CD8 memory. Different laboratories and diverse techniques were used to prepare libraries and sequence TCR repertoires, to increase sequencing depth and limit assay-specific biases. Blood TCR repertoires of roughly five healthy adults were deeply sequenced to estimate repertoire size and the extent of clonotype sharing between individuals. The paper as a whole reports these results and caveats: Across a handful of donors, roughly 5.4% of naive CD4, approximately 4% of naive CD8, approximately 2.5% of memory CD4, and approximately 0.4% of memory CD8 clonotypes were shared. Because the study included a small number of donors, the genetic and exposure-history diversity represented was limited. Incomplete sequencing was indicated by rarefaction of sorted-subset datasets, despite the large sequencing depth. Compared with non-shared clonotypes, clonotypes shared by all four sorted-subset donors had higher generation probabilities. Pairwise subsampling indicated that sequencing depth was expected to affect the degree of clonotype sharing among donors. Estimated clonotype richness was generally larger for naive than for memory subsets. Only blood was sampled, and tissue TCR repertoires likely differ from those in blood.

Donors were healthy HIV-negative adults with no recently reported acute infections or vaccinations. All donors were Caucasian adults living in Nashville, Tennessee, USA. Magnetic negative selection was used to enrich CD4+ T cells, after which naive cells were positively selected on CD45RA and the negative fraction became the memory subset. After blood collection by leukapheresis, PBMCs were isolated using Ficoll-Histopaque density gradient centrifugation and then cryopreserved in the vapor phase of liquid nitrogen. Analytical flow cytometry was used to check the purity and quantity of each magnetically sorted T cell population. Genomic DNA was isolated from each sorted fraction and quantified by UV absorbance on a Nanodrop 2000c. Using the deep immunoSEQ assay, multiplex PCR amplified TCR CDR3 regions from genomic DNA. For each cell subset, the extracted genomic DNA was distributed evenly across all wells of several immunoSEQ 96-well plates, and each plate served as one replicate. Each replicate PCR for sorted subsets received about 220 ng genomic DNA, equal to tens of thousands of T cell genomes. The purified libraries were quantified using a Qubit 3.0 fluorometer, sized with a Bioanalyzer 2100, and then quantified again using the KAPA Library Quantification kit. Every immunoSEQ 96-well plate was sequenced on a separate single-read 150-cycle Illumina NextSeq 550 flow cell. For the original study's pipeline: Because the immunoSEQ output included only junctional sequences and no quality scores, the filtering could not be the same as the filtering used for full-length reads. To assign V/J genes and CDR3, sequences were annotated against IMGT germline references using PyIR, a Python wrapper for IgBLAST v1.9. Reads with weak V/J assignments (E-value above 1e-6), missing CDR3, stop codons, out-of-frame junctions, or ambiguous translated residues were removed. A V3J clonotype was defined by an identical inferred V gene, J gene, and CDR3 amino acid sequence. The percentage overlap between two repertoires was calculated by dividing the number of shared unique clonotypes by the size of the smaller repertoire. Repertoire richness was assessed with RTK rarefaction, the Chao1 estimator, and Recon v2.1 estimates of unobserved clonotypes. For all TCRbeta clonotypes obtained by the gDNA method from a handful of donors, generation probabilities were computed with OLGA. Entries here come from immuneACCESS through TCRdb and include only in-frame sequences with V and J called. Some clones fail to appear in such tables; in the studies checked, an unresolved V gene covers under half of the shortfall, and the cause of the remainder is unknown. The V and J calls and the clone size are those of that table, but D and trimming were determined from the DNA. For this sample the table gives around 700,000 clones, of which roughly 70% were detected only once. Approximately 1.8% of the sample belongs to the ten largest clones.

Its CDR3 holds 14 amino acids, cysteine through phenylalanine. Of all the DNA, just the CDR3 is kept, 42 bases in frame from base 1. The germline ends are 10 bases apart after V is trimmed by 4 bases and J by 3 bases. In the germline V gene (reference sequence), CDR1 corresponds to MNHEY and CDR2 to SMNVEV. On this clone itself: Its antigen target is currently unknown. Base qualities were left out, and no much larger clone turns up one base away.

The origin of this receptor is a woman aged 25 to 39 in good health. The sample was memory CD4+ T cells sorted from blood. According to the study, the label for this sample's cell subset or site signals: CD45RA-negative fraction. The sequence is built from TRBV27 and TRBJ1-5; a tentative D call is TRBD1 (6 bases match). The DNA sequence is given as TGTGCCAGCAGTTCAGGACAGTTCAATCAGCCCCAGCATTTT. Translation gives CASSSGQFNQPQHF.